Listed below are T cell receptor beta chains from one sample, sequenced in a study of neurological immune-mediated disorders. TCRdb processed the 5' RACE reads anew with MiXCR; each CDR3 protein has one entry. The sample records tens of thousands of distinct CDR3 sequences, about a tenth being singletons. Input material: PBMCs. The source of these receptors is a man in his forties in good health. Each CDR3 is given with its conserved first and last residue.

TRBV5-1	CASRLRSETSVYNEQFF
TRBV4-1	CASSQDVSSYEQYF
TRBV28	CASSLRGPPYEQYF
TRBV7-9	CASSPTGGGEQYF
TRBV11-2	CASSLGGSSYNEQFF
TRBV9	CASSGRGGGKSTDTQYF
TRBV6-6	CASRDRGQNTEAFF
TRBV15	CATSRTVSGGITDTQYF
TRBV15	CATSREVSRVKAYEQHF
TRBV5-1	CASSITGGTGTDTQYF
TRBV14	CASSQEPGPSSYNEQFF
TRBV5-6	CASSMTGTGLDGYTF
TRBV11-2	CASSPGAGGLWSYNEQFF
TRBV7-2	CASSYGLAVQETQYF
TRBV20-1	CITGGISTDTQYF
TRBV5-1	CASSFGTSHLGQETQYF
TRBV27	CASSQGRLSYEQYF
TRBV5-1	CASSLLAGGSSEQFF
TRBV5-1	CASSPQTGGSYNEQFF
TRBV7-9	CASRTGANTEAFF
TRBV7-3	CASSSVPQETQYF
TRBV5-5	CASSLLGELFF
TRBV7-2	CASRASGSNEQFF
TRBV20-1	CSASRGGQGSSEAFF
TRBV5-6	CASSLDRTVRTEAFF
TRBV2	CASRGDTNQPQHF
TRBV12-3/TRBV12-4	CASSQGQVNTEAFF
TRBV10-3	CAISESGGSSYNEQFF
TRBV29-1	CSVGDSNQPQHF